This T cell receptor beta chain was recorded in a study of cytomegalovirus exposure and HLA in healthy donors. V was shortened by 6 bases and J by 7 bases, with 15 bases between the two germline ends. The CDR3 consists of 14 residues. From germline, CDR1 is MDHEN and CDR2 SYDVKM. Notes on this clone: Antigen unknown.

The PCR made use of 60 Vbeta and 13 Jbeta primers. Sequencing was performed with immunoSEQ multiplex PCR; in TCRdb, only in-frame clones are kept and a portion is missing. Here the sample spans 90,000 to 120,000 clones, roughly 85% being singletons. Study observations and caveats: Reports indicated that the classifier achieved high specificity and sensitivity in diagnosing cytomegalovirus status. TCR beta chain V- and J-gene trimming was linked, in a later analysis, to a missense variant in DCLRE1C. An observed cluster of highly shared sequence variants was recorded as a likely sequencing artifact.

The V call is TRBV28, the J call TRBJ2-2, with D perhaps TRBD1 (5 bases). The material sequenced was PBMCs. This clonotype was sampled from a man aged 60 to 75 in good health and CMV-seropositive. CDR3 sequence (DNA): TGTGCCAGCAGGGTCGGCAGGGTGGGCGGGGAGCTGTTTTTT. Its protein is CASRVGRVGGELFF.